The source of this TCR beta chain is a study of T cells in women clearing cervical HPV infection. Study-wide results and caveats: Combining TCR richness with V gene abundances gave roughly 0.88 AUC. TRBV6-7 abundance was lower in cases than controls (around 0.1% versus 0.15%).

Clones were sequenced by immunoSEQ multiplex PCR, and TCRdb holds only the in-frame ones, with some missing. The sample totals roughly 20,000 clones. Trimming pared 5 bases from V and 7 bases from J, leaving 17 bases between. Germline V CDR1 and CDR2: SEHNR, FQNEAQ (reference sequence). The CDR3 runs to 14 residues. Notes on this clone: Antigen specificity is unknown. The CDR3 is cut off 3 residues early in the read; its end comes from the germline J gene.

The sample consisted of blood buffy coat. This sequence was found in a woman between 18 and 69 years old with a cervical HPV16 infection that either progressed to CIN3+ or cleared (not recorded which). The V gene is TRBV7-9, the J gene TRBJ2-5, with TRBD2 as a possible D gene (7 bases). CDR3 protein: CASSVTGGLVTQYF. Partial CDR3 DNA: TGTGCCAGCAGCGTAACGGGGGGCCTCGTGACC.